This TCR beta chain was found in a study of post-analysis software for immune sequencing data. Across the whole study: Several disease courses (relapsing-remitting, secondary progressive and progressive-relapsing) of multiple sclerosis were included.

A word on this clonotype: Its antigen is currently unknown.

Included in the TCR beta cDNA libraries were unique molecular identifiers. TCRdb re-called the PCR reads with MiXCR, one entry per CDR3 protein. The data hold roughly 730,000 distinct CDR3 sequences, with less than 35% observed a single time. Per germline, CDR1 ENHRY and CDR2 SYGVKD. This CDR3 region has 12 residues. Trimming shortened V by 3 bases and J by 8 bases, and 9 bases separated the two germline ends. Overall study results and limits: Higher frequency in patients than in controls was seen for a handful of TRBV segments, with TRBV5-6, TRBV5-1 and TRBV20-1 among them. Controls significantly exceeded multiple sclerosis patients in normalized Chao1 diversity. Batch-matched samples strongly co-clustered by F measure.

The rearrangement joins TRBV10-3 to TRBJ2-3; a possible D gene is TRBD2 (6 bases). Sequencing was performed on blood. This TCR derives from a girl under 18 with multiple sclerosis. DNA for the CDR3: TGTGCCATCAGTGAAGAGCGGGTTACGCAGTATTTT. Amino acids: CAISEERVTQYF.